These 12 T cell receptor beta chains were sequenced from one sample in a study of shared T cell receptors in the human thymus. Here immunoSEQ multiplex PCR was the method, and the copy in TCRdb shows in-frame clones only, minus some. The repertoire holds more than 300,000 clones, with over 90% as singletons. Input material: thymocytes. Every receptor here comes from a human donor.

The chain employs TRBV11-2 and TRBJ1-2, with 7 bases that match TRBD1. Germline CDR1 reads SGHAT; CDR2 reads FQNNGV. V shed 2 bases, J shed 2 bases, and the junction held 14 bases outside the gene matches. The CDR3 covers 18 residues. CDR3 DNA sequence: TGTGCCAGCAGCTTATCCCGGGGCGGGGGACAGAGGAACTATGGCTACACCTTC. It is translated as CASSLSRGGGQRNYGYTF.

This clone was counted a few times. CDR3 coding DNA: TGTGCCACCCTCGAGTGGATCGGTGAGCAGTTCTTC. Translated: CATLEWIGEQFF. The V call is TRBV10-3, the J call TRBJ2-1, with D uncertain. CDR3 size: 12 residues. From germline, CDR1 is ENHRY and CDR2 SYGVKD. V was trimmed by 10 bases and J by 9 bases, leaving 16 bases between them.

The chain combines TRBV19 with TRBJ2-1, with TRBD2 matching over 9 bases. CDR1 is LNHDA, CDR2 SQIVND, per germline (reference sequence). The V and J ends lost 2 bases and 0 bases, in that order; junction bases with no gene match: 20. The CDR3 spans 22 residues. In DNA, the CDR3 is TGTGCCAGTAGTATAACCCCCCTTAGACTAAGCGGGAGGTCCCACTCCTACAATGAGCAGTTCTTC. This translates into CASSITPLRLSGRSHSYNEQFF.

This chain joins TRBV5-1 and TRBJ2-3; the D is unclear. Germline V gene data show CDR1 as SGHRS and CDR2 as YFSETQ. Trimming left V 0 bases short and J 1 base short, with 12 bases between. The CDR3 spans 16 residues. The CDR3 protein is CASSLAGSAGTDTQYF. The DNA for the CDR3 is TGCGCCAGCAGCTTGGCCGGGTCTGCAGGCACAGATACGCAGTATTTT.

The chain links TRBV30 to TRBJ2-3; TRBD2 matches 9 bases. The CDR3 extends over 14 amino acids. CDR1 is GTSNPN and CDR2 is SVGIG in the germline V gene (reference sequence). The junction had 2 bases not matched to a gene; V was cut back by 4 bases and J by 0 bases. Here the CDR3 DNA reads TGTGCCTGGACTAGCGGGACTAGCACAGATACGCAGTATTTT. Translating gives CAWTSGTSTDTQYF.

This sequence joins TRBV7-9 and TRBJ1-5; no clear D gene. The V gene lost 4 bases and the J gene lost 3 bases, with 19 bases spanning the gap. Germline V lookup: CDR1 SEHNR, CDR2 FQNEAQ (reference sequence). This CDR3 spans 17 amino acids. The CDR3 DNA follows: TGTGCCAGCAGCTACCCCCCTATCAGAGGGTTCAATCAGCCCCAGCATTTT. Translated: CASSYPPIRGFNQPQHF.

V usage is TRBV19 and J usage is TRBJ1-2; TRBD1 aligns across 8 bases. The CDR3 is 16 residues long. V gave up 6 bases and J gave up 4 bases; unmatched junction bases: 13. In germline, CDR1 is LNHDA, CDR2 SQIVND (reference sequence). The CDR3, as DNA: TGTGCCAGTAGCTCTAGGGGGGACAGGTCGGGCTATGGCTACACCTTC. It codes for CASSSRGDRSGYGYTF.

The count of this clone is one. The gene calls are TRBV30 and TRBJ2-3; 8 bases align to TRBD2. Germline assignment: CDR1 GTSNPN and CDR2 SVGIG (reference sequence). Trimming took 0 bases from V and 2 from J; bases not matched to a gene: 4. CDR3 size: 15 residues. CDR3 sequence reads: CAWSVAGGFTDTQYF. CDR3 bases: TGTGCCTGGAGTGTGGCGGGGGGTTTCACAGATACGCAGTATTTT.

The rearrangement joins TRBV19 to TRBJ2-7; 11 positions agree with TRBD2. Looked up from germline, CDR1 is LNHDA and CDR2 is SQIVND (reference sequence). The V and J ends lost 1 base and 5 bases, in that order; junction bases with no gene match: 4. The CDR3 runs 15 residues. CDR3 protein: CASSIVGGLADEQYF. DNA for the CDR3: TGTGCCAGTAGTATAGTCGGGGGACTAGCGGACGAGCAGTACTTC.

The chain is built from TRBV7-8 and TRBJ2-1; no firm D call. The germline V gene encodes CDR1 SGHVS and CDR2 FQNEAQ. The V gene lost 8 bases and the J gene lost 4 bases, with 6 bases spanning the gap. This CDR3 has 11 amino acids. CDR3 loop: CASLSYNEQFF. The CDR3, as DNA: TGTGCCAGCCTCTCGTACAATGAGCAGTTCTTC. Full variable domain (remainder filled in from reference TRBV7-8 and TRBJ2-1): GAGVSQSPRYKVAKRGQDVALRCDPISGHVSLFWYQQALGQGPEFLTYFQNEAQLDKSGLPSDRFFAERPEGSVSTLKIQRTQQEDSAVYLCASLSYNEQFFGPGTRLTVL.

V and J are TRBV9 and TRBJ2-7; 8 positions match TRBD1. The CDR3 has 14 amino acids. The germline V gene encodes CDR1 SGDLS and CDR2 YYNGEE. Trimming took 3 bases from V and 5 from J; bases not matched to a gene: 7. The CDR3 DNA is TGTGCCAGCAGCGGACAGGGGAGGAGCGACGAGCAGTACTTC. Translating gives CASSGQGRSDEQYF.

The CDR3 reads CASSSTGLAEGSSYNEQFF. CDR3 nucleotide sequence: TGCGCCAGCAGCTCGACGGGACTAGCGGAGGGGAGCTCCTACAATGAGCAGTTCTTC. V gene TRBV5-1 combines with J gene TRBJ2-1; 11 positions match TRBD2. CDR3 size: 19 residues. The germline gives CDR1 SGHRS, CDR2 YFSETQ. With V trimmed by 3 bases and J by 0 bases, 11 bases remained unmatched.